What follows are 4 T cell receptor beta chains derived from one specimen sequenced in a study of molecular identifiers for immune sequencing clone quantification. TCRdb reprocessed the PCR reads via MiXCR and lists one record per CDR3 protein. The sample records 37,000 or so distinct CDR3 sequences, 18% being singletons. The specimen was naive CD8+ T cells from blood, with Jurkat cell RNA spiked in. Subset in this sample: FACS-sorted CD8+CD4-CCR7+CD45RA+ naive T cells. The receptors stem from a human donor in good health. Some libraries in this study had Jurkat cell RNA spiked in.

V usage is TRBV7-9 and J usage is TRBJ2-4; D may be TRBD2 (5 bases). V shed 1 base and J shed 4 bases, with 8 bases lying between them. The germline gives CDR1 SEHNR, CDR2 FQNEAQ (reference sequence). The CDR3 has 14 residues. DNA of the CDR3: TGTGCCAGCAGCTTAGTAGGACTTAAAAACATTCAGTACTTC. It specifies CASSLVGLKNIQYF.

The table lists this clonotype with many counts. The V gene is TRBV20-1, the J gene TRBJ2-1; D gene uncertain. Per the germline V gene, CDR1 is DFQATT and CDR2 is SNEGSKA (reference sequence). V was pared by 6 bases and J by 2 bases, with 14 bases between. The CDR3 is 14 residues long. CDR3 DNA sequence: TGCAGTGCCCCGAGGAGTGGGACCTACAATGAGCAGTTCTTC. Protein product: CSAPRSGTYNEQFF.

This clonotype was seen many times. V gene TRBV15 combines with J gene TRBJ1-6; weak D call: TRBD1 (5 bases). The CDR3 length is 16 residues. Between the trimmed V and J ends, which lost 5 bases and 7 bases, there was a span of 18 bases. Germline V lookup: CDR1 LNHNV, CDR2 YYDKDF (reference sequence). CDR3 sequence reads: CATSSIGRGGNSPLHF. CDR3 DNA: TGTGCCACCAGCTCTATTGGAAGGGGTGGGAATTCACCCCTCCACTTT.

This clonotype has a count of ten or more. This chain joins TRBV28 and TRBJ2-1, with D unresolved. Germline V lookup: CDR1 MDHEN, CDR2 SYDVKM. This CDR3 is 15 amino acids long. Trimming left V 3 bases short and J 1 base short, with 10 bases between. The CDR3 loop reads CASSFLQDSYNEQFF. In DNA, the CDR3 is TGTGCCAGCAGTTTCTTGCAGGATTCCTACAATGAGCAGTTCTTC.